Below, 5 T cell receptor beta chains from the same sample are listed, as sequenced in a study of CD8+CD57+ T cells in acquired aplastic anemia. Only patients with CD8+CD57+ cell expansion on flow cytometry were chosen for sequencing. TCR beta VDJ and CDR3 profiles were obtained from a genomic DNA template. TCRdb recomputed calls from the reads with MiXCR, one row per CDR3 protein. The sample lists roughly 93,000 distinct CDR3 sequences; around 70% were seen once. The sample taken for sequencing was sorted CD4+, CD8+, or CD8+CD57+ T cells (not recorded which) from PBMCs. These receptors were obtained from a human donor with aplastic anemia.

This clonotype was detected only a few times. CDR3 nucleotide sequence: TGCAGTGCTAGTGGCGGAAACTATGGCTACACCTTC. Translation gives CSASGGNYGYTF. The chain uses TRBV20-1 and TRBJ1-2; D is undetermined. From germline, CDR1 is DFQATT and CDR2 SNEGSKA (reference sequence). Trimming left V 3 bases short and J 2 bases short, with 7 bases between. The CDR3 runs 12 residues.

The V gene is TRBV19, the J gene TRBJ1-5; 8 bases agree with TRBD1. V shed 5 bases, J shed 10 bases, and the junction held 7 bases outside the gene matches. This CDR3 has 13 amino acids. Germline V gene lookup returns CDR1 LNHDA and CDR2 SQIVND (reference sequence). CDR3 protein: CASSLTGAHPQHF. CDR3 nucleotides: TGTGCCAGTAGTCTGACAGGGGCTCATCCCCAGCATTTT.

This sequence joins TRBV10-1 and TRBJ1-1; the D is unclear. There are 12 residues in the CDR3. V was shortened by 2 bases and J by 11 bases, with 12 bases between the two germline ends. Germline V gene lookup returns CDR1 WNHNN and CDR2 SYGVQD (reference sequence). The CDR3 bases are TGCGCCAGCAGTGAGGTGAAGGGCCGCGCTTTCTTT. It translates to CASSEVKGRAFF.

The V and J genes are TRBV19 and TRBJ1-5, with no clear D. Germline V lookup: CDR1 LNHDA, CDR2 SQIVND (reference sequence). V shed 1 base and J shed 0 bases, with 10 bases lying between them. This CDR3 contains 16 residues. The CDR3 DNA follows: TGTGCCAGTAGTATAGGGGGTCTGTATAGCAATCAGCCCCAGCATTTT. Residues: CASSIGGLYSNQPQHF.

The CDR3 loop reads CASSQDGYGYTF. Here the CDR3 DNA reads TGTGCCAGCAGCCAAGACGGCTATGGCTACACCTTC. The J gene is TRBJ1-2, the V gene TRBV5-4; no firm D call. V was pared by 4 bases and J by 4 bases, with 8 bases between. Germline-derived CDR1 and CDR2 are SGHNT and YYREEE (reference sequence). CDR3 length: 12 residues.